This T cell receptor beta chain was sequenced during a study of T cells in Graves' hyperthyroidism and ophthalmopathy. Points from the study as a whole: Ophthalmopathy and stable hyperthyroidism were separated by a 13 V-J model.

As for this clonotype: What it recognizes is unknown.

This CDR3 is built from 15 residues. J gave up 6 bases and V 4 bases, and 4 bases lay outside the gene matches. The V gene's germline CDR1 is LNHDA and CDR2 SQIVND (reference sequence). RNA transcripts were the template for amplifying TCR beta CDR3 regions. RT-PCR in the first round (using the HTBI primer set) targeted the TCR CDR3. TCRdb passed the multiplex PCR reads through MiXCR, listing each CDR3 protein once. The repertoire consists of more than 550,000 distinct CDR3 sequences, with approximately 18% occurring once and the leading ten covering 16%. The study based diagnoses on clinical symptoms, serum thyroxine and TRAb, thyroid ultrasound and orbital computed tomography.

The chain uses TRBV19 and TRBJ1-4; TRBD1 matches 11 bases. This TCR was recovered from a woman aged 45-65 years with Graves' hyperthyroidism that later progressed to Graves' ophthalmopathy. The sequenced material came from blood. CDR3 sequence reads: CASSRPGQGDEKLFF. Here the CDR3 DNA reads TGTGCCAGTAGTAGACCGGGACAGGGGGATGAAAAACTGTTTTTT.